What follows are 23 T cell receptor beta chains derived from one specimen sequenced in a study of shared clonotypes between healthy human individuals. Positively selected for CCR7, the CD45RO-negative cells used as naive CD8 cells excluded terminally differentiated effector memory CD45RA+ cells. The repertoire was sequenced with immunoSEQ multiplex PCR; TCRdb's copy has only in-frame clones and lacks some. The sample includes about 2,100,000 clones, about 92% of them seen just once. Specimen: naive CD8+ T cells from PBMCs. Receptors were obtained from a man aged 18 to 30 in good health. Some clones in this sample may be carry-over from other donors' samples.

Regarding this clone: The same CDR3 arises from other DNA sequences in this sample as well. This chain connects TRBV9 to TRBJ1-5; no clear D. The germline V gene encodes CDR1 SGDLS and CDR2 YYNGEE. Trimming shortened V by 0 bases and J by 4 bases, and 5 bases separated the two germline ends. CDR3 length: 13 amino acids. CDR3 region: CASSVAGNQPQHF. DNA of the CDR3: TGTGCCAGCAGCGTAGCAGGAAATCAGCCCCAGCATTTT.

In DNA, the CDR3 is TGTGCCAGCAGTACAGGGGAAGGATACGAGCAGTACTTC. This encodes CASSTGEGYEQYF. This chain connects TRBV28 to TRBJ2-7; 7 nucleotides line up with TRBD1. CDR3 length equals 13 residues. Germline CDR1 and CDR2: MDHEN and SYDVKM. Germline trimming cut 5 bases from V and 4 bases from J; bases unmatched to any gene: 5.

This rearrangement joins TRBV27 to TRBJ2-5; 7 bases line up with TRBD1. The CDR3 runs to 14 residues. Germline CDR1 and CDR2: MNHEY and SMNVEV (reference sequence). Trimming at V came to 5 bases and at J to 0 bases, leaving 3 bases not matched to a gene. This chain's CDR3 is CASSEQGYQETQYF. The CDR3 coding sequence is TGTGCCAGCAGTGAACAGGGGTACCAAGAGACCCAGTACTTC.

The chain is built from TRBV28 and TRBJ1-5; TRBD1 matches 8 bases. The V and J ends lost 3 bases and 1 base, in that order; junction bases with no gene match: 8. CDR1 and CDR2 from the germline V gene are MDHEN and SYDVKM. This CDR3 is 17 amino acids long. DNA of the CDR3: TGTGCCAGCAGTTTCTACAACAGGGGGGGGAGCAATCAGCCCCAGCATTTT. It translates to CASSFYNRGGSNQPQHF. Using reference TRBV28 and TRBJ1-5 for the parts outside the CDR3, the full variable domain is DVKVTQSSRYLVKRTGEKVFLECVQDMDHENMFWYRQDPGLGLRLIYFSYDVKMKEKGDIPEGYSVSREKKERFSLILESASTNQTSMYLCASSFYNRGGSNQPQHFGDGTRLSIL.

The chain has TRBV28 and TRBJ2-7; no clear D. Germline values: CDR1 MDHEN, CDR2 SYDVKM. The CDR3 has 11 amino acids. Trimming took off 8 bases at V and 6 bases at J, with 11 bases between the two ends. CDR3 sequence: CASRWAGEQYF. Here the CDR3 DNA reads TGTGCCAGCCGATGGGCCGGCGAGCAGTACTTC.

J is TRBJ2-7 and V is TRBV27; weak D call: TRBD1 (6 bases). The V gene lost 5 bases and the J gene lost 2 bases, with 16 bases spanning the gap. This CDR3 spans 15 amino acids. CDR1 is MNHEY and CDR2 is SMNVEV in the germline V gene (reference sequence). CDR3 region: CASSTGTLGTYEQYF. CDR3 bases: TGTGCCAGCAGTACCGGGACATTGGGAACCTACGAGCAGTACTTC.

This clone showed up just once. The CDR3 DNA reads as TGTGCCAGCAAGGCCCTCGGCGGAAACACCGGGGAGCTGTTTTTT. Translating it yields CASKALGGNTGELFF. The V gene is TRBV9, the J gene TRBJ2-2, with D uncertain. The germline V gene has CDR1 SGDLS and CDR2 YYNGEE. The CDR3 has 15 residues. The V and J ends lost 6 bases and 2 bases respectively, with 14 bases between them.

This chain links TRBV2 with TRBJ2-6, with TRBD2 identical over 8 bases. The CDR3 runs 18 residues. The trim removed 7 bases at V and 1 base at J, leaving 12 bases unmatched. CDR1 SNHLY and CDR2 FYNNEI come from the germline V gene. The CDR3 nucleotides read TGTGCCAGCACCCTAACGGGGGGGGCCTTATCTGGGGCCAACGTCCTGACTTTC. Translated, it gives CASTLTGGALSGANVLTF.

CDR3 nucleotide sequence: TGCGCCAGCACCCGAATACCGGCTAGCGGGAGTTCAGATACGCAGTATTTT. Residues: CASTRIPASGSSDTQYF. V usage is TRBV4-1 and J usage is TRBJ2-3; TRBD2 matches 10 bases. The CDR3 spans 17 residues. Unmatched junction bases numbered 14, after V lost 7 bases and J lost 4 bases. Germline V CDR1 and CDR2: MGHRA, YSYEKL.

J is TRBJ2-3 and V is TRBV27; TRBD1 is a possible D gene (5 bases). Germline V lookup: CDR1 MNHEY, CDR2 SMNVEV (reference sequence). This CDR3 is 15 amino acids long. With 6 bases removed from V and 4 bases from J, the gap between germline ends came to 17 bases. The DNA of the CDR3 is TGTGCCAGCAGCCCTGACCAGGGTTTTCCAGATACGCAGTATTTT. It is translated as CASSPDQGFPDTQYF.

The chain joins TRBV28 to TRBJ1-5, with D perhaps TRBD1 (6 bases). Trimming stripped 3 bases from V and 3 bases from J, with 18 bases between. This CDR3 spans 17 amino acids. CDR1 and CDR2 from the germline V gene are MDHEN and SYDVKM. Written as DNA, the CDR3 is TGTGCCAGCAGTTTCCACCCGGACAGTACATACAATCAGCCCCAGCATTTT. It codes for CASSFHPDSTYNQPQHF.

With regard to this clone: The sample has other DNA sequences that encode this CDR3 too. The gene calls are TRBV28 and TRBJ2-7, with D perhaps matching TRBD1 (6 bases). The CDR3 length is 13 residues. The germline V and J ends were trimmed by 4 bases and 2 bases, with 9 bases remaining between them. Germline CDR1 reads MDHEN; CDR2 reads SYDVKM. The CDR3 DNA reads as TGTGCCAGCAGTTCCCGGACAGCCTACGAGCAGTACTTC. Translating it yields CASSSRTAYEQYF.

The chain employs TRBV2 and TRBJ2-1, with D possibly TRBD2 on 7 matching bases. Trimming removed 3 bases from V and 3 bases from J, with 27 bases in between. The CDR3 spans 20 residues. The germline CDR1 and CDR2 sequences are SNHLY and FYNNEI. CDR3 nucleotide sequence: TGTGCCAGCAGTGAGGGGGCCGGGACTACGAGCTTACCCCTCTACAATGAGCAGTTCTTC. It is translated as CASSEGAGTTSLPLYNEQFF.

This rearrangement joins TRBV29-1 to TRBJ2-4, with D hard to call. Germline loops: CDR1 SQVTM, CDR2 ANQGSEA. Trimming took 4 bases from V and 0 from J, leaving 13 bases between them. There are 15 residues in the CDR3. CDR3 in amino acids: CSVGFERVAKNIQYF. CDR3 bases: TGCAGCGTTGGCTTTGAAAGGGTAGCCAAAAACATTCAGTACTTC.

The chain links TRBV19 to TRBJ1-1; D is uncertain. The CDR3 has 15 amino acids. Trimming cost V 6 bases and J 1 base, with 15 bases left between them. Germline values: CDR1 LNHDA, CDR2 SQIVND (reference sequence). The CDR3 DNA sequence: TGTGCCAGTAGCGGGTGGGAGGAGAAGAACACTGAAGCTTTCTTT. As protein: CASSGWEEKNTEAFF. Combining the CDR3 with reference TRBV19 and TRBJ1-1 gives the whole variable domain DGGITQSPKYLFRKEGQNVTLSCEQNLNHDAMYWYRQDPGQGLRLIYYSQIVNDFQKGDIAEGYSVSREKKESFPLTVTSAQKNPTAFYLCASSGWEEKNTEAFFGQGTRLTVV.

The chain links TRBV7-9 to TRBJ1-2; D is possibly TRBD1 (5 bases). The CDR3 extends over 14 amino acids. V was cut by 6 bases and J by 2 bases, with 13 bases left in between. The V gene's germline CDR1 is SEHNR and CDR2 FQNEAQ (reference sequence). The CDR3 bases are TGTGCCAGCAGGACCGGGACGGACAACTATGGCTACACCTTC. Translated, it gives CASRTGTDNYGYTF.

This chain connects TRBV15 to TRBJ1-3; unclear D gene. This CDR3 spans 14 amino acids. The germline V gene encodes CDR1 LNHNV and CDR2 YYDKDF (reference sequence). Trimming pared 0 bases from V and 9 bases from J, leaving 12 bases between. CDR3 nucleotides: TGTGCCACCAGCAGAGATGAGACTTGGGGCACCATATATTTT. Protein sequence: CATSRDETWGTIYF.

This chain uses TRBV7-9 with TRBJ2-7; 8 bases are a match to TRBD1. Germline V gene data show CDR1 as SEHNR and CDR2 as FQNEAQ (reference sequence). V lost 4 bases to trimming and J lost 2 bases; unmatched junction nucleotides: 7. The CDR3 length is 15 residues. DNA for the CDR3: TGTGCCAGCAGCTCGCTCGGACAGGGCACCTACGAGCAGTACTTC. This codes for CASSSLGQGTYEQYF.

A word on this clone: The identical CDR3 is also encoded by other nucleotide sequences in the sample. The genes are TRBV27 and TRBJ2-7; tentatively, D is TRBD1 (5 bases). V was shortened by 2 bases and J by 5 bases, with 16 bases between the two germline ends. Looked up from germline, CDR1 is MNHEY and CDR2 is SMNVEV (reference sequence). CDR3 size: 15 residues. CDR3 bases: TGTGCCAGCAGTTTAGGGCCCGGCAGGGTGCACGAGCAGTACTTC. Amino acid sequence: CASSLGPGRVHEQYF.

The CDR3 spells CASSLYPGLAGGPDGELFF. CDR3 coding DNA: TGCGCCAGCAGCCTTTACCCGGGACTAGCGGGAGGGCCGGACGGGGAGCTGTTTTTT. The chain combines TRBV4-1 with TRBJ2-2; TRBD2 aligns across 16 bases. V was pared by 4 bases and J by 7 bases, with 12 bases of the junction left unmatched. The CDR3 sequence is 19 residues long. Germline CDR1 MGHRA, CDR2 YSYEKL.

J is TRBJ1-4 and V is TRBV6-5, with 10 bases aligning to TRBD1. Losses at the gene ends were 7 bases for V and 7 bases for J; bases not matched to a gene: 9. The CDR3 is 15 amino acids. From germline, CDR1 is MNHEY and CDR2 SVGAGI. DNA for the CDR3: TGTGCCAGCAAGAGGGACGACAGGGGGCTTGAAAAACTGTTTTTT. This sequence encodes CASKRDDRGLEKLFF.

CDR3 sequence reads: CAWRARGGNQPQHF. CDR3 nucleotides: TGTGCCTGGAGAGCTAGGGGAGGCAATCAGCCCCAGCATTTT. The chain couples TRBV30 to TRBJ1-5; a weak D match, TRBD1 (5 bases). There are 14 residues in the CDR3. V dropped 3 bases and J dropped 2 bases, with 11 bases sitting between them. CDR1 GTSNPN and CDR2 SVGIG come from the germline V gene (reference sequence).

V usage is TRBV6-6 and J usage is TRBJ2-7; 8 bases map to TRBD2. Trimming cost V 3 bases and J 3 bases; bases outside gene matches: 10. CDR1 and CDR2 from the germline V gene are MNHNY and SVGAGI (reference sequence). The CDR3 has 16 amino acids. The CDR3 region is CASSYLIRGGSYEQYF. CDR3 in DNA: TGTGCCAGCAGTTATTTAATACGGGGGGGAAGCTACGAGCAGTACTTC.